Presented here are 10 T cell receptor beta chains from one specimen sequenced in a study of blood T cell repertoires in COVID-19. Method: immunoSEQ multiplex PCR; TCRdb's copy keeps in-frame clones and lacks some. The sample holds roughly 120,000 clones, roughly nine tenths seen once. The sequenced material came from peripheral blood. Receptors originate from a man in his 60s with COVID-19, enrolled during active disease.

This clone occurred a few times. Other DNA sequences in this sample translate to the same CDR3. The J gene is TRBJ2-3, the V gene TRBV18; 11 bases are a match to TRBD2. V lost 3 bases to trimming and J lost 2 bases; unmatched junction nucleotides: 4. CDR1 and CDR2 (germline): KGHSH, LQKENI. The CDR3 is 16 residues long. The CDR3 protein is CASSPGTSGHTDTQYF. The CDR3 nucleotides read TGTGCCAGCTCACCCGGGACTAGCGGCCACACAGATACGCAGTATTTT.

The CDR3 is CASSPPLDISYNEQFF. In nucleotides, the CDR3 is TGTGCCAGCTCACCACCCTTGGACATCTCCTACAATGAGCAGTTCTTC. The gene calls are TRBV18 and TRBJ2-1; TRBD1 is a possible D gene (5 bases). The CDR3 loop spans 16 amino acids. Germline V gives CDR1 KGHSH, CDR2 LQKENI. Between the trimmed V and J ends, which lost 0 bases and 0 bases, there was a span of 9 bases.

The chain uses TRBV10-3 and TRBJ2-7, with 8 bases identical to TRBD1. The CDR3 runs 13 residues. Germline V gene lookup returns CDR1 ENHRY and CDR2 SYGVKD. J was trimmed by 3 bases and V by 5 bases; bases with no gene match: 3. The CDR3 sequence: CAISPGTGYEQYF. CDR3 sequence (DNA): TGTGCCATCAGTCCCGGGACAGGCTACGAGCAGTACTTC.

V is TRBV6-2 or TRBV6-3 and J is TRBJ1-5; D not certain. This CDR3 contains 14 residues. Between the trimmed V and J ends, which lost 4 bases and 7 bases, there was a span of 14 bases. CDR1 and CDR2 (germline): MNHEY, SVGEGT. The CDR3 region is CASSSLSEGQPQHF. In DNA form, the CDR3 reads TGTGCCAGCAGTTCTTTGTCCGAGGGCCAGCCCCAGCATTTT.

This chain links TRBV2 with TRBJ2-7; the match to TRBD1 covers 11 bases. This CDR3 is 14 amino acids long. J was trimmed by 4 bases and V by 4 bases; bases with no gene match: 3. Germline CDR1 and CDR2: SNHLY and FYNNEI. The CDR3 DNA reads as TGTGCCAGCAGTGGGACAGGGGGCAGGTACGAGCAGTACTTC. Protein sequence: CASSGTGGRYEQYF.

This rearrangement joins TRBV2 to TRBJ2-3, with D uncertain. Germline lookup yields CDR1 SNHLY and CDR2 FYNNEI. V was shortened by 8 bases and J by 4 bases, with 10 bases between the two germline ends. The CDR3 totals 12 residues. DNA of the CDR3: TGTGCCAGCCTTGAGCGAGCAGATACGCAGTATTTT. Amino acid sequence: CASLERADTQYF.

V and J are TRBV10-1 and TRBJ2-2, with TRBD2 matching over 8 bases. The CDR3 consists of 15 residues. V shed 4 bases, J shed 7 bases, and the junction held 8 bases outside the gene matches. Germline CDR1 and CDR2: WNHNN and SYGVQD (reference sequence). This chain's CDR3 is CASSAQREIHGELFF. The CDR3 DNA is TGCGCCAGCAGTGCCCAGCGGGAGATTCACGGGGAGCTGTTTTTT.

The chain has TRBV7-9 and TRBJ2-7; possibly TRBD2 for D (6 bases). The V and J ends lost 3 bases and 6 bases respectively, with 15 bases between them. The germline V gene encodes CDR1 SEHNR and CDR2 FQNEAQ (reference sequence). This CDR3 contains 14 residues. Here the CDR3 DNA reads TGTGCCAGCAGCTTGGGCGGGGAGGTTTCCGAGCAGTACTTC. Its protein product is CASSLGGEVSEQYF. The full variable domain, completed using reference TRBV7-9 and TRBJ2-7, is DTGVSQNPRHKITKRGQNVTFRCDPISEHNRLYWYRQTLGQGPEFLTYFQNEAQLEKSRLLSDRFSAERPKGSFSTLEIQRTEQGDSAMYLCASSLGGEVSEQYFGPGTRLTVT.

CDR3 residues: CASSLASGSNEQFF. In DNA form, the CDR3 reads TGTGCCAGCAGCTTAGCGTCAGGGTCGAACGAGCAGTTCTTC. The rearrangement joins TRBV11-2 to TRBJ2-1; the D gene is possibly TRBD1 (5 bases). Germline V gene sequence: CDR1 SGHAT, CDR2 FQNNGV. The ends were cut back, 1 base at V and 10 bases at J, with 14 bases in the middle. This CDR3 is 14 amino acids long. The full variable domain, rest sourced from reference TRBV11-2 and TRBJ2-1, is EAGVAQSPRYKIIEKRQSVAFWCNPISGHATLYWYQQILGQGPKLLIQFQNNGVVDDSQLPKDRFSAERLKGVDSTLKIQPAKLEDSAVYLCASSLASGSNEQFFGPGTRLTVL.

The CDR3 region is CASSSGTGGEETQYF. CDR3 nucleotides: TGCGCCAGCAGCTCCGGGACAGGGGGCGAAGAGACCCAGTACTTC. The chain is built from TRBV5-1 and TRBJ2-5; 12 positions match TRBD1. From germline, CDR1 is SGHRS and CDR2 YFSETQ. The length of the CDR3 is 15 residues. With 3 bases clipped from V and 3 bases from J, the junction kept 3 bases outside the gene matches.